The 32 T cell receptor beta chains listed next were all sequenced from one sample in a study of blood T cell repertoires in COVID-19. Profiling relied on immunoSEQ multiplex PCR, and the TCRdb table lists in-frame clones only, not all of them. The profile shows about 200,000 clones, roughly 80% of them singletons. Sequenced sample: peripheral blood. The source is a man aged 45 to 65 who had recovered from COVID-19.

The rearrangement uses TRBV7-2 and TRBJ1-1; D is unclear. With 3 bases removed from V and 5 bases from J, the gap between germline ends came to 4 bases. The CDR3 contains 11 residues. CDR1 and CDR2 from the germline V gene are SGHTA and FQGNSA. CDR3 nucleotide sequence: TGTGCCAGCAGCTTTAGAACTGAAGCTTTCTTT. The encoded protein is CASSFRTEAFF. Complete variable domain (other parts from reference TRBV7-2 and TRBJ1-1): GAGVSQSPSNKVTEKGKDVELRCDPISGHTALYWYRQSLGQGLEFLIYFQGNSAPDKSGLPSDRFSAERTGGSVSTLTIQRTQQEDSAVYLCASSFRTEAFFGQGTRLTVV.

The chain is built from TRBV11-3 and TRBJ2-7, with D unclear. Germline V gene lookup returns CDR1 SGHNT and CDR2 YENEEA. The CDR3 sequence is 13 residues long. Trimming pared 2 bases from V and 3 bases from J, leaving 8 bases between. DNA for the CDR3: TGTGCCAGCAGCTTATATAGCTACTACGAGCAGTACTTC. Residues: CASSLYSYYEQYF.

The CDR3, as DNA: TGCGCCAGCAGTAGCGCCTATAATTCACCCCTCCACTTT. Its protein product is CASSSAYNSPLHF. This chain links TRBV5-1 with TRBJ1-6, with D unresolved. In germline, CDR1 is SGHRS, CDR2 YFSETQ. V lost 5 bases to trimming and J lost 2 bases, with 5 bases between them. The CDR3 runs to 13 residues.

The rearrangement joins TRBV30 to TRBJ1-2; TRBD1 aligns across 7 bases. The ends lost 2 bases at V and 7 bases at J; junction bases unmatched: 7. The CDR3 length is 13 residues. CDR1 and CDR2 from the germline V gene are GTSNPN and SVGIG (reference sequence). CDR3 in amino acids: CAWSSTGFSGYTF. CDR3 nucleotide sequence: TGTGCCTGGAGTTCGACAGGGTTTAGTGGCTACACCTTC.

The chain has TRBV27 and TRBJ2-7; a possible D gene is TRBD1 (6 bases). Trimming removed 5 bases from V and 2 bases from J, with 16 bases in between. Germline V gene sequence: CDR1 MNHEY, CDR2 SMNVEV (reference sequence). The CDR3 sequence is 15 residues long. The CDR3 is CASSRAGTPTYEQYF. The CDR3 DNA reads TGTGCCAGCAGTAGAGCCGGGACACCTACCTACGAGCAGTACTTC.

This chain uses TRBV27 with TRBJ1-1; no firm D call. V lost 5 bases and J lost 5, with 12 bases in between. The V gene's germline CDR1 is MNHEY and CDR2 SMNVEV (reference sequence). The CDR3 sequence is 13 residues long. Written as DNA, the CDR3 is TGTGCCAGCAGTCCTGGGCCCCGGACTGAAGCTTTCTTT. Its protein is CASSPGPRTEAFF.

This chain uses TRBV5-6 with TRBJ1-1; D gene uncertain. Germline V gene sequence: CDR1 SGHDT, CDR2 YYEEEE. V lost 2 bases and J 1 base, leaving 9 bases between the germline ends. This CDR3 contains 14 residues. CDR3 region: CASSFIAGNTEAFF. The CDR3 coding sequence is TGTGCCAGCAGCTTCATTGCAGGGAACACTGAAGCTTTCTTT.

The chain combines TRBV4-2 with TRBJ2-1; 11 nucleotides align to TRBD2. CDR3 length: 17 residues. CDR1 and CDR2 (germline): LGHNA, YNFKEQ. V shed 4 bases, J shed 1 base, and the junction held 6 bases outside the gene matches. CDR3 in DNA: TGTGCCAGCAGCCGAACCGGGACTAGCGGATCCTACAATGAGCAGTTCTTC. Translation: CASSRTGTSGSYNEQFF.

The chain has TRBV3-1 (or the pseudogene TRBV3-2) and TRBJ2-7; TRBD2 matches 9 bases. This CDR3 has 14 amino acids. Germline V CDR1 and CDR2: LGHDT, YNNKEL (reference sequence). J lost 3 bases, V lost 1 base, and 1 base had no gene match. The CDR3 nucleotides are TGTGCCAGCAGCCAAGGACTAGCGGTCTACGAGCAGTACTTC. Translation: CASSQGLAVYEQYF.

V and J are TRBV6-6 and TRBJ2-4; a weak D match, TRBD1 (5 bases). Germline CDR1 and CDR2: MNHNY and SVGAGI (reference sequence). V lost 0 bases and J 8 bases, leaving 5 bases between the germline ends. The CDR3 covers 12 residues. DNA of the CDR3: TGTGCCAGCAGTTACTCGACAGACATTCAGTACTTC. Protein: CASSYSTDIQYF.

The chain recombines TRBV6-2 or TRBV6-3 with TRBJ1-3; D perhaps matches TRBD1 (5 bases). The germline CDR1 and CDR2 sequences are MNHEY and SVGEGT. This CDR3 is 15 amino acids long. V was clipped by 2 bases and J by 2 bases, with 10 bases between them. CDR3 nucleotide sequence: TGTGCCAGCAGTTACACGGGGGGAACTGGAAACACCATATATTTT. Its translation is CASSYTGGTGNTIYF.

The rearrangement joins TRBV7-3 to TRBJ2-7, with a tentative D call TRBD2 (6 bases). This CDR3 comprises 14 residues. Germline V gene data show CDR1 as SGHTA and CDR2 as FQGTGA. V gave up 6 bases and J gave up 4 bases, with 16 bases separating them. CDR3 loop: CASSARDLCYEQYF. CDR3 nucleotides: TGTGCCAGCAGTGCCAGGGACTTGTGTTACGAGCAGTACTTC.

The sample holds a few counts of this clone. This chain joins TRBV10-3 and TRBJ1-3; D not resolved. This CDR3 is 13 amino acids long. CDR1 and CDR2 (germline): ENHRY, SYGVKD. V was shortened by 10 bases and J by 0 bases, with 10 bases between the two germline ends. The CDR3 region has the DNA TGTGCCACCAAAGAGCCCTCTGGAAACACCATATATTTT. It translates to CATKEPSGNTIYF.

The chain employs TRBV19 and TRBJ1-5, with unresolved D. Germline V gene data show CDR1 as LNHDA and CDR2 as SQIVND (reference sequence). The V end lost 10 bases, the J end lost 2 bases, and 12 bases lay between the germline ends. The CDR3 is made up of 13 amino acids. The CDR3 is CATNQAGNQPQHF. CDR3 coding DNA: TGTGCCACCAACCAGGCTGGCAATCAGCCCCAGCATTTT.

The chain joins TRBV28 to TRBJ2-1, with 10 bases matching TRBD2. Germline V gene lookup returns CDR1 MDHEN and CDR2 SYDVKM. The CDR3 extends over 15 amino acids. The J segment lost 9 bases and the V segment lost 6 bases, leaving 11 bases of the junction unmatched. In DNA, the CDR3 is TGTGCCAGCAGCCCTCTAGCGGGAGAATTCGGTGAGCAGTTCTTC. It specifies CASSPLAGEFGEQFF.

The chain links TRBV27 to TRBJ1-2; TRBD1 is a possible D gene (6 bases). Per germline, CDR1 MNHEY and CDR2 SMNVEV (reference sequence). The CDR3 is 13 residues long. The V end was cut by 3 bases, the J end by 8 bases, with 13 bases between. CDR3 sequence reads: CASSFSQGTGYTF. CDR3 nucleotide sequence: TGTGCCAGCAGTTTTAGTCAGGGGACGGGCTACACCTTC.

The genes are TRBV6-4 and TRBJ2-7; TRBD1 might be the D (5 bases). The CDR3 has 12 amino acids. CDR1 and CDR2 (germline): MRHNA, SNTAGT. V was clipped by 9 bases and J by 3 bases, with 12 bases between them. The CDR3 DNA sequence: TGTGCCAGTGACAGTTTATTCTACGAGCAGTACTTC. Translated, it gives CASDSLFYEQYF.

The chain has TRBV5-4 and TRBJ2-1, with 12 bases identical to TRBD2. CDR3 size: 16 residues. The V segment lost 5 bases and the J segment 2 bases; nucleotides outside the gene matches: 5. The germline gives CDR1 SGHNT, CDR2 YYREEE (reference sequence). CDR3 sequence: CASSPTSGSTYNEQFF. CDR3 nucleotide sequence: TGTGCCAGCAGTCCGACTAGCGGGAGTACCTACAATGAGCAGTTCTTC.

The CDR3 loop reads CASSPRTGAQTGELFF. DNA of the CDR3: TGTGCCAGCAGTCCGCGGACAGGGGCGCAAACCGGGGAGCTGTTTTTT. The chain uses TRBV28 and TRBJ2-2; 9 bases fit TRBD1. V gave up 5 bases and J gave up 5 bases; unmatched junction bases: 9. The CDR3 length is 16 residues. Per the germline V gene, CDR1 is MDHEN and CDR2 is SYDVKM.

The CDR3 DNA follows: TGTGCCAGCAGCGCGCGGGCAGGCCCGAACACTGAAGCTTTCTTT. Amino acids: CASSARAGPNTEAFF. The chain has TRBV9 and TRBJ1-1; D call uncertain. This CDR3 has 15 residues. From germline, CDR1 is SGDLS and CDR2 YYNGEE. The V end was cut by 3 bases, the J end by 1 base, with 13 bases between.

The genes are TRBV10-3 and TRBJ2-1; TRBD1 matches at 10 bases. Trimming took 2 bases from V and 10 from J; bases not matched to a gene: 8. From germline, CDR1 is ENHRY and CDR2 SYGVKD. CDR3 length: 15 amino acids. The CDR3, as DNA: TGTGCCATCAGTGAGGCGGGGACAGGGGTCGTCGAGCAGTTCTTC. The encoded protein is CAISEAGTGVVEQFF.

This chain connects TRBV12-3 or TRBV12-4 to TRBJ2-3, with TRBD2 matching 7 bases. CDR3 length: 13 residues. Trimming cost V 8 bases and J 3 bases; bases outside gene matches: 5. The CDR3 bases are TGTGCCAGCCGAGTGGGGGGGACAGATACGCAGTATTTT. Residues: CASRVGGTDTQYF.

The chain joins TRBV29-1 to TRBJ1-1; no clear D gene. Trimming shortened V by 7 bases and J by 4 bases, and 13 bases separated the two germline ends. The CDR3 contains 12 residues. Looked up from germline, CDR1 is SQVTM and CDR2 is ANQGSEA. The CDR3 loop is CSGGPSGTEAFF. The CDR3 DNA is TGCAGCGGAGGCCCCTCGGGCACTGAAGCTTTCTTT.

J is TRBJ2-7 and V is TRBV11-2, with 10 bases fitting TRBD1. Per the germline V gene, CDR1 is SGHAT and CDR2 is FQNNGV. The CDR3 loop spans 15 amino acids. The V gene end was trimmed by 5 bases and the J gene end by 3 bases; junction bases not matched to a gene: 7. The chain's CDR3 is CASSLPGTGVYEQYF. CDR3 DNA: TGTGCCAGCAGCCTCCCCGGGACAGGGGTCTACGAGCAGTACTTC.

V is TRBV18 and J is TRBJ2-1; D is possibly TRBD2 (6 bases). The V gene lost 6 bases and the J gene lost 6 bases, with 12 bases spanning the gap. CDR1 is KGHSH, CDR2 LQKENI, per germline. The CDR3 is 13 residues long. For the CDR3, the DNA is TGTGCCAGCTCCGGGTCGGGGGTCAATGAGCAGTTCTTC. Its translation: CASSGSGVNEQFF.

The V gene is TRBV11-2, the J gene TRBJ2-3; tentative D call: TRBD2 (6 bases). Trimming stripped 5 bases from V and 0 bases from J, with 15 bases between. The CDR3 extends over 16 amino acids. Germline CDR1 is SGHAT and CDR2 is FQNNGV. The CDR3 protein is CASSQGVAASTDTQYF. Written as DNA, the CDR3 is TGTGCCAGCAGCCAAGGGGTAGCGGCCAGCACAGATACGCAGTATTTT. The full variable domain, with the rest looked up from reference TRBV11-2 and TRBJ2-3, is EAGVAQSPRYKIIEKRQSVAFWCNPISGHATLYWYQQILGQGPKLLIQFQNNGVVDDSQLPKDRFSAERLKGVDSTLKIQPAKLEDSAVYLCASSQGVAASTDTQYFGPGTRLTVL.

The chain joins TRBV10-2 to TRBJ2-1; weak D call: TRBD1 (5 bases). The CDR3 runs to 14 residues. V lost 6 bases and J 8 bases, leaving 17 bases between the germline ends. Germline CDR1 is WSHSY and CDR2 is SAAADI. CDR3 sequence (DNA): TGCGCCAGCAGACAGGACCCTCTGATGGATGAGCAGTTCTTC. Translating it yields CASRQDPLMDEQFF.

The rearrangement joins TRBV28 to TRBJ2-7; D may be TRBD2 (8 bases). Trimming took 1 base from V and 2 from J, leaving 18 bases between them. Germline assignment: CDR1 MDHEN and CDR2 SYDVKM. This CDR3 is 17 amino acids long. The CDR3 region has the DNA TGTGCCAGCAGTTTATCATTCGGGAGGGACAGCACCTACGAGCAGTACTTC. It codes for CASSLSFGRDSTYEQYF.

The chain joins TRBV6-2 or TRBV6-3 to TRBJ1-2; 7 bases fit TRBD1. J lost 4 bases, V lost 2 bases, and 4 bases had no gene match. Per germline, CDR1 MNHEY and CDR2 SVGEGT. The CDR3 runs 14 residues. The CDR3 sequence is CASSYDGTVYGYTF. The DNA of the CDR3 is TGTGCCAGCAGTTACGATGGGACAGTCTATGGCTACACCTTC.

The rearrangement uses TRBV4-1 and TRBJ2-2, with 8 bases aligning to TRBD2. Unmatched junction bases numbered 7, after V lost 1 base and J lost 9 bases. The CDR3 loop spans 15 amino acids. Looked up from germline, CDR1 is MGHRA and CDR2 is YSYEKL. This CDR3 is CASSQGGTRPWELFF. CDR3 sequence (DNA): TGCGCCAGCAGCCAAGGCGGGACTAGGCCCTGGGAGCTGTTTTTT.

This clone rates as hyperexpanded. This CDR3 is CASFSGANVLTF. The DNA of the CDR3 is TGTGCCAGCTTCTCCGGGGCCAACGTCCTGACTTTC. This sequence joins TRBV27 and TRBJ2-6; D ambiguous. CDR1 and CDR2 from the germline V gene are MNHEY and SMNVEV (reference sequence). Trimming removed 8 bases at V and 4 bases at J, with 6 bases between. The CDR3 consists of 12 residues.

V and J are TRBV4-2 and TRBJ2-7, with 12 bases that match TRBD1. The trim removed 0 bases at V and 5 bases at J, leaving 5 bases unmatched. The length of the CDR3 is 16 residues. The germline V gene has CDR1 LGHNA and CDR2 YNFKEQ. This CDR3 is CASSQDAGQGADEQYF. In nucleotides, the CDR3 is TGTGCCAGCAGCCAAGATGCGGGACAGGGGGCCGACGAGCAGTACTTC.